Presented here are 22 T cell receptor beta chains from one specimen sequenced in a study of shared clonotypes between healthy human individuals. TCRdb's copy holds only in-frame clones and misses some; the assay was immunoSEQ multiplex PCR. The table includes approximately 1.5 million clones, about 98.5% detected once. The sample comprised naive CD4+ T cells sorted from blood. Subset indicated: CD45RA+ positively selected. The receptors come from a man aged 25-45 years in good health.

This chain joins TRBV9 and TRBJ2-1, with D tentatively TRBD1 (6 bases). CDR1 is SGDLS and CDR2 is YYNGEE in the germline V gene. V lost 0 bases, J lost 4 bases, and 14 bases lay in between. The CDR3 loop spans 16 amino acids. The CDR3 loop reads CASSVVTGLSYNEQFF. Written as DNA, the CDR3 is TGTGCCAGCAGCGTAGTTACAGGGCTATCTTACAATGAGCAGTTCTTC.

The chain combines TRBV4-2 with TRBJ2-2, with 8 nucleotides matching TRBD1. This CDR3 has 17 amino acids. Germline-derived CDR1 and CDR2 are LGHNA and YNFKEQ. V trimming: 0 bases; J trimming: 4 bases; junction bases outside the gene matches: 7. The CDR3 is CASSQEGTGGTTGELFF. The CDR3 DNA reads TGTGCCAGCAGCCAAGAGGGGACAGGTGGAACCACCGGGGAGCTGTTTTTT.

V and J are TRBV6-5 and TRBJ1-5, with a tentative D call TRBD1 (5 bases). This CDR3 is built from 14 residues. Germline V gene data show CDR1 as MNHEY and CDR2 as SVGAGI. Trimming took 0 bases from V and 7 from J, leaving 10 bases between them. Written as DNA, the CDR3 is TGTGCCAGCAGTTACTCGACAGACACACAGCCCCAGCATTTT. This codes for CASSYSTDTQPQHF.

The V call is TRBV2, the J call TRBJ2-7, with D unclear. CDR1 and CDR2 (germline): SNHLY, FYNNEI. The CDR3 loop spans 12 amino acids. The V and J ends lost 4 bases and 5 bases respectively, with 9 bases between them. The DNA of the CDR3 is TGTGCCAGCAGTGCGGATTTTAACGAGCAGTACTTC. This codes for CASSADFNEQYF.

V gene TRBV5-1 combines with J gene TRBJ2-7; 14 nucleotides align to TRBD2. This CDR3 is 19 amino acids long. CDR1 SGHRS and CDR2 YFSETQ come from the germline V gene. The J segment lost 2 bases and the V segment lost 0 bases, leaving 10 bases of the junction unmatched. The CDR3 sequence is CASSLATSGRAPSAYEQYF. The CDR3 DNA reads TGCGCCAGCAGCTTGGCGACTAGCGGGAGGGCCCCTTCAGCCTACGAGCAGTACTTC.

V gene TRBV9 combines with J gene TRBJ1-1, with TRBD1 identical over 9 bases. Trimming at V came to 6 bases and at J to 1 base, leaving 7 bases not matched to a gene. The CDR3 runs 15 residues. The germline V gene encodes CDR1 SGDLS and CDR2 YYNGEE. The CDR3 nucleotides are TGTGCCAGCAACCAAGGACAGGGGAGGAACACTGAAGCTTTCTTT. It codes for CASNQGQGRNTEAFF.

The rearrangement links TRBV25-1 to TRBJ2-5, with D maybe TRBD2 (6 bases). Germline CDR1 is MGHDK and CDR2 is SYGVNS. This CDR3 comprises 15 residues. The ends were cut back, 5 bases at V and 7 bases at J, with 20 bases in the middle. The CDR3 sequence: CASSSRAGPLGTQYF. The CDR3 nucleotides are TGTGCCAGCAGTTCCCGGGCGGGACCTTTAGGGACCCAGTACTTC.

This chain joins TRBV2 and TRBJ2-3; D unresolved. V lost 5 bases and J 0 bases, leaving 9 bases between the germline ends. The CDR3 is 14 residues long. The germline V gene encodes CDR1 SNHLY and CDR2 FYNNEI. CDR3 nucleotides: TGTGCCAGCAGTTCTGTAACTAGCACAGATACGCAGTATTTT. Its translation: CASSSVTSTDTQYF.

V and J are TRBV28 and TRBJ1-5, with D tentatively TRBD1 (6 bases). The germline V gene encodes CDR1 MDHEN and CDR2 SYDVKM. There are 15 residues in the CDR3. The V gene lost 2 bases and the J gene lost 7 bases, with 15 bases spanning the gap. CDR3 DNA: TGTGCCAGCAGTTTACCCACAGGGTTGGGGCAGCCCCAGCATTTT. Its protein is CASSLPTGLGQPQHF.

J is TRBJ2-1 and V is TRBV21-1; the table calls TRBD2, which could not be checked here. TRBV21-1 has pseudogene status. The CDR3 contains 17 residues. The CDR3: CASSKVKSGKGYNEQFF. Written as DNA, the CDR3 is TGTGCCAGCAGCAAAGTCAAAAGCGGGAAGGGCTACAATGAGCAGTTCTTC.

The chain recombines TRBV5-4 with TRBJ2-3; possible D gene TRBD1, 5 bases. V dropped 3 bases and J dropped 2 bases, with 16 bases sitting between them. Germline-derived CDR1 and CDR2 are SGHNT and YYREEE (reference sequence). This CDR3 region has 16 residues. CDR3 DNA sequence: TGTGCCAGCAGCTCCCCGACGCAGGGATACACAGATACGCAGTATTTT. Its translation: CASSSPTQGYTDTQYF.

CDR3 region: CASTPRDRDNQPQHF. The CDR3 DNA follows: TGTGCCAGCACCCCCCGGGACAGGGACAATCAGCCCCAGCATTTT. The chain joins TRBV28 to TRBJ1-5, with 9 bases aligning to TRBD1. Germline loops: CDR1 MDHEN, CDR2 SYDVKM. CDR3 length: 15 residues. V lost 7 bases, J lost 3 bases, and 7 bases stayed unmatched. The variable domain in full, completed from reference TRBV28 and TRBJ1-5, reads DVKVTQSSRYLVKRTGEKVFLECVQDMDHENMFWYRQDPGLGLRLIYFSYDVKMKEKGDIPEGYSVSREKKERFSLILESASTNQTSMYLCASTPRDRDNQPQHFGDGTRLSIL.

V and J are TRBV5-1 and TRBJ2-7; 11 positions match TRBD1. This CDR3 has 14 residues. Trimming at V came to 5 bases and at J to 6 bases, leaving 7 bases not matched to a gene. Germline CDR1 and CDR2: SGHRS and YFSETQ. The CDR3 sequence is CASRDGTGGSEQYF. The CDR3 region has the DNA TGCGCCAGCAGAGACGGGACAGGGGGTTCCGAGCAGTACTTC.

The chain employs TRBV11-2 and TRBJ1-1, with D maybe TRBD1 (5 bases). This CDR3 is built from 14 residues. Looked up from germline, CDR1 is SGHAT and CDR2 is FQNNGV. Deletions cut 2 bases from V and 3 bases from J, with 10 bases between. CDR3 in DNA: TGTGCCAGCAGCTTATGGGCGGGGGACACTGAAGCTTTCTTT. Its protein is CASSLWAGDTEAFF.

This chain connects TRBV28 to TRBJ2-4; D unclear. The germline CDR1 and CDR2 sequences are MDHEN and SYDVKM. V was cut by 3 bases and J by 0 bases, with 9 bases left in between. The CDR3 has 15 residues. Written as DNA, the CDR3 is TGTGCCAGCAGTTTCTCCGGTCTAGCCAAAAACATTCAGTACTTC. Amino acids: CASSFSGLAKNIQYF.

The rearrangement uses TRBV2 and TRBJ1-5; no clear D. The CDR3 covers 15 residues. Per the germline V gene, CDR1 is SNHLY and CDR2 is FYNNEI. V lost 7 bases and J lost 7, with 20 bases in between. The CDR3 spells CASNSPRDADQPQHF. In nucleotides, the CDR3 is TGTGCCAGCAACAGTCCCCGGGATGCGGACCAGCCCCAGCATTTT.

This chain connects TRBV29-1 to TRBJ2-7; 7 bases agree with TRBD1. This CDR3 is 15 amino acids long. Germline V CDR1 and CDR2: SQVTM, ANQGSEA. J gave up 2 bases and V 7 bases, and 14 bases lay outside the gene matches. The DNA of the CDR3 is TGCAGCGCCACCCCGGACAACAGGGGAACCTACGAGCAGTACTTC. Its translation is CSATPDNRGTYEQYF.

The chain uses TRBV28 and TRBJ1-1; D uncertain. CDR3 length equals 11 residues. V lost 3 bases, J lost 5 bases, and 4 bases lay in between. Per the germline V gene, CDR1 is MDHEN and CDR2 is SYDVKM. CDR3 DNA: TGTGCCAGCAGTTTGCAAACTGAAGCTTTCTTT. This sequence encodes CASSLQTEAFF.

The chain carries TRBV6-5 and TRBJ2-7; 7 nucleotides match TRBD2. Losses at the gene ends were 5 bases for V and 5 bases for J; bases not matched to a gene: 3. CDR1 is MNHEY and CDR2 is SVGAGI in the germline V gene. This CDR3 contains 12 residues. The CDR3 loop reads CASSQRGHEQYF. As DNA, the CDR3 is TGTGCCAGCAGTCAGCGGGGACACGAGCAGTACTTC.

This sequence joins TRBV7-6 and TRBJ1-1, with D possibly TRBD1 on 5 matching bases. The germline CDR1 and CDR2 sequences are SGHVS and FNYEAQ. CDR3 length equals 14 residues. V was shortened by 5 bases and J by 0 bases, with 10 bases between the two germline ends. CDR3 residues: CASSAQGVNTEAFF. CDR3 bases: TGTGCCAGCAGCGCCCAGGGCGTGAACACTGAAGCTTTCTTT. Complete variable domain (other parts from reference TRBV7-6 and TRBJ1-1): GAGVSQSPRYKVTKRGQDVALRCDPISGHVSLYWYRQALGQGPEFLTYFNYEAQQDKSGLPNDRFSAERPEGSISTLTIQRTEQRDSAMYRCASSAQGVNTEAFFGQGTRLTVV.

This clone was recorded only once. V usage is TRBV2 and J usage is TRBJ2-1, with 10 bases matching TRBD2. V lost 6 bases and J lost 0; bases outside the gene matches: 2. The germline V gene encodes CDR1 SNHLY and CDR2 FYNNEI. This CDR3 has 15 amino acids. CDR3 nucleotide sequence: TGTGCCAGCAGGGAGCGGGAGGGCTCCTACAATGAGCAGTTCTTC. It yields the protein CASREREGSYNEQFF.

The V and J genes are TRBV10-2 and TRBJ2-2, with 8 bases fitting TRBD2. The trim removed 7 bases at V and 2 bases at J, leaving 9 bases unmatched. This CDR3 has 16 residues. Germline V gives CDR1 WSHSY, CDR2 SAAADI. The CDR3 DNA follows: TGCGCCAGCACCCCCACTAGCGGCAGTAACACCGGGGAGCTGTTTTTT. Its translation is CASTPTSGSNTGELFF.